The 28 T cell receptor beta chains in this list originate from one sample, sequenced in a study of T cell responses to AZD1222 COVID-19 vaccine. Some clones are missing from TCRdb's copy, which holds only in-frame ones; the method was immunoSEQ multiplex PCR. The table has some 150,000 clones, roughly nine tenths seen once; the top ten hold 1.8%. The specimen was peripheral blood, collected on day 0 of AZD1222 vaccination. The receptors originated from an adult in good health.

The V gene is TRBV28, the J gene TRBJ2-7; maybe TRBD1 (5 bases). Per the germline V gene, CDR1 is MDHEN and CDR2 is SYDVKM. V lost 5 bases to trimming and J lost 2 bases, with 22 bases between them. This CDR3 is 17 amino acids long. CDR3 sequence: CASSTFTMTASPYEQYF. CDR3 nucleotides: TGTGCCAGCAGTACATTTACGATGACAGCAAGCCCCTACGAGCAGTACTTC.

The rearrangement joins TRBV6-5 to TRBJ2-1, with no clear D. The CDR3 spans 14 residues. V was cut by 6 bases and J by 6 bases, with 15 bases left in between. CDR1 and CDR2 (germline): MNHEY, SVGAGI. CDR3 loop: CASSRTPDSNEQFF. The CDR3 nucleotides read TGTGCCAGCAGCCGAACGCCAGATTCCAATGAGCAGTTCTTC.

The chain uses TRBV25-1 and TRBJ1-4, with D possibly matching TRBD1 (5 bases). The V end was cut by 2 bases, the J end by 8 bases, with 12 bases between. The CDR3 consists of 14 residues. Germline V gene data show CDR1 as MGHDK and CDR2 as SYGVNS. Here the CDR3 reads CASSERGRSEKLFF. DNA for the CDR3: TGTGCCAGCAGTGAAAGGGGACGGTCCGAAAAACTGTTTTTT.

V and J are TRBV6-6 and TRBJ2-3; 12 bases fit TRBD2. Trimming at V came to 6 bases and at J to 6 bases, leaving 7 bases not matched to a gene. Germline V gives CDR1 MNHNY, CDR2 SVGAGI (reference sequence). The CDR3 contains 15 residues. The CDR3 protein is CASSPTSGRGDTQYF. CDR3 DNA sequence: TGTGCCAGCAGCCCGACTAGCGGGAGAGGGGATACGCAGTATTTT.

The J gene is TRBJ2-7, the V gene TRBV27; the D gene is possibly TRBD2 (6 bases). Trimming shortened V by 1 base and J by 2 bases, and 12 bases separated the two germline ends. The CDR3 runs 15 residues. The germline gives CDR1 MNHEY, CDR2 SMNVEV (reference sequence). CDR3 sequence reads: CASSLFPGSPYEQYF. CDR3 bases: TGTGCCAGCAGTTTATTCCCCGGGAGTCCCTACGAGCAGTACTTC.

This clone occurred once. This chain links TRBV12-3 or TRBV12-4 with TRBJ1-2; no clear D gene. Trimming removed 6 bases at V and 7 bases at J, with 12 bases between. The CDR3 totals 12 residues. In DNA, the CDR3 is TGTGCCAGCAGCTCCGTTTCGGGTGGCTACACCTTC. It is translated as CASSSVSGGYTF.

V and J are TRBV28 and TRBJ2-7; no clear D gene. The CDR3 extends over 12 amino acids. Trimming took 6 bases from V and 4 from J, leaving 10 bases between them. The V gene's germline CDR1 is MDHEN and CDR2 SYDVKM. The CDR3 is CASSLTVYEQYF. The CDR3 DNA sequence: TGTGCCAGCAGCCTAACGGTATACGAGCAGTACTTC.

The chain is built from TRBV24-1 and TRBJ2-6; no reliable D call. The germline V gene encodes CDR1 KGHDR and CDR2 SFDVKD. Trimming shortened V by 3 bases and J by 3 bases, and 8 bases separated the two germline ends. The CDR3 is made up of 15 amino acids. CDR3 sequence (DNA): TGTGCCACCAGTGATAGTAGCTATGGGGCCAACGTCCTGACTTTC. Translated: CATSDSSYGANVLTF.

This clone has only one observation. The V gene is TRBV5-1, the J gene TRBJ1-3; perhaps TRBD1 as D (6 bases). Per germline, CDR1 SGHRS and CDR2 YFSETQ. Deletions cut 0 bases from V and 2 bases from J, with 12 bases between. CDR3 size: 16 residues. CDR3 bases: TGCGCCAGCAGCTTGGGTTCGGGGGGCACTGGAAACACCATATATTTT. Translated, it gives CASSLGSGGTGNTIYF.

V is TRBV7-6 and J is TRBJ2-5; D is unclear. Deletions cut 1 base from V and 1 base from J, with 16 bases between. Germline V CDR1 and CDR2: SGHVS, FNYEAQ. The CDR3 length is 17 residues. CDR3 sequence reads: CASSLEATTTAQETQYF. CDR3 bases: TGTGCCAGCAGCTTAGAGGCCACGACCACAGCCCAAGAGACCCAGTACTTC.

The chain has TRBV24-1 and TRBJ1-5; D is ambiguous. With 7 bases removed from V and 4 bases from J, the gap between germline ends came to 10 bases. From germline, CDR1 is KGHDR and CDR2 SFDVKD. The CDR3 sequence is 13 residues long. The CDR3: CATRDGLNQPQHF. For the CDR3, the DNA is TGTGCCACCAGGGACGGTTTGAATCAGCCCCAGCATTTT.

J is TRBJ1-2 and V is TRBV7-3; perhaps TRBD1 as D (6 bases). The V end was cut by 5 bases, the J end by 0 bases, with 10 bases between. The length of the CDR3 is 14 residues. Germline V gene data show CDR1 as SGHTA and CDR2 as FQGTGA. The CDR3, as DNA: TGTGCCAGCAGCCCGACAGGAGCTAACTATGGCTACACCTTC. Its protein product is CASSPTGANYGYTF. The variable domain in full, completed from reference TRBV7-3 and TRBJ1-2, reads GAGVSQTPSNKVTEKGKYVELRCDPISGHTALYWYRQSLGQGPEFLIYFQGTGAADDSGLPNDRFFAVRPEGSVSTLKIQRTERGDSAVYLCASSPTGANYGYTFGSGTRLTVV.

Remarks on this clone: The sample contains more than one DNA sequence encoding this CDR3. The chain is built from TRBV6-2 or TRBV6-3 and TRBJ2-1; 7 bases line up with TRBD1. V lost 0 bases, J lost 4 bases, and 3 bases stayed unmatched. The CDR3 has 15 residues. Germline CDR1 and CDR2: MNHEY and SVGEGT. The CDR3 DNA is TGTGCCAGCAGTTACTCAGGGGGCGCGTACAATGAGCAGTTCTTC. It encodes CASSYSGGAYNEQFF.

The chain is built from TRBV7-2 and TRBJ2-7; 9 nucleotides match TRBD1. Germline V gene sequence: CDR1 SGHTA, CDR2 FQGNSA. The CDR3 extends over 15 amino acids. V trimming: 1 base; J trimming: 6 bases; junction bases outside the gene matches: 7. The CDR3 region has the DNA TGTGCCAGCAGCTTAGACTTACAGGGGGCGAGCGAGCAGTACTTC. This sequence encodes CASSLDLQGASEQYF. Variable domain in full (rest from reference TRBV7-2 and TRBJ2-7): GAGVSQSPSNKVTEKGKDVELRCDPISGHTALYWYRQSLGQGLEFLIYFQGNSAPDKSGLPSDRFSAERTGGSVSTLTIQRTQQEDSAVYLCASSLDLQGASEQYFGPGTRLTVT.

The chain joins TRBV28 to TRBJ1-5; 8 bases align to TRBD1. CDR3 length equals 19 residues. The trim removed 6 bases at V and 0 bases at J, leaving 16 bases unmatched. The germline V gene encodes CDR1 MDHEN and CDR2 SYDVKM. As DNA, the CDR3 is TGTGCCAGCAGCTCGTACAAAGCGGACAGGGCTAATAGCAATCAGCCCCAGCATTTT. Its translation is CASSSYKADRANSNQPQHF. The variable domain in full, with the rest retrieved from reference TRBV28 and TRBJ1-5, is DVKVTQSSRYLVKRTGEKVFLECVQDMDHENMFWYRQDPGLGLRLIYFSYDVKMKEKGDIPEGYSVSREKKERFSLILESASTNQTSMYLCASSSYKADRANSNQPQHFGDGTRLSIL.

The chain recombines TRBV18 with TRBJ1-2; D gene unclear. CDR3 length: 16 amino acids. V was shortened by 0 bases and J by 7 bases, with 18 bases between the two germline ends. CDR1 KGHSH and CDR2 LQKENI come from the germline V gene. The CDR3 DNA reads as TGTGCCAGCTCACCACCGGTACGGACCCCCAGGTCTGGCTACACCTTC. This gives the protein CASSPPVRTPRSGYTF.

The chain is built from TRBV7-3 and TRBJ1-6; D is unclear. Trimming cost V 5 bases and J 0 bases, with 17 bases left between them. Per germline, CDR1 SGHTA and CDR2 FQGTGA. CDR3 length: 18 residues. CDR3 bases: TGTGCCAGCAGCCACCCTTTCGGAGGAAACTCCTATAATTCACCCCTCCACTTT. Its translation: CASSHPFGGNSYNSPLHF.

The chain combines TRBV11-2 with TRBJ2-3; perhaps TRBD2 as D (6 bases). V was pared by 5 bases and J by 2 bases, with 11 bases between. Germline assignment: CDR1 SGHAT and CDR2 FQNNGV. The CDR3 extends over 14 amino acids. Here the CDR3 DNA reads TGTGCCAGCAGCCCTCGGGACTTCACAGATACGCAGTATTTT. It is translated as CASSPRDFTDTQYF.

The V call is TRBV30, the J call TRBJ1-1; D gene uncertain. Germline assignment: CDR1 GTSNPN and CDR2 SVGIG (reference sequence). CDR3 length equals 13 residues. V was cut by 0 bases and J by 4 bases, with 9 bases left in between. The CDR3 region is CAWSVGSITEAFF. CDR3 nucleotide sequence: TGTGCCTGGAGTGTCGGCTCCATCACTGAAGCTTTCTTT.

This clone was recorded only once. This sequence joins TRBV10-1 and TRBJ2-7, with TRBD2 as a possible D gene (5 bases). This CDR3 comprises 12 residues. V lost 5 bases and J 4 bases, leaving 9 bases between the germline ends. The germline V gene has CDR1 WNHNN and CDR2 SYGVQD (reference sequence). The CDR3 reads CASSSGRYEQYF. CDR3 sequence (DNA): TGCGCCAGCAGTAGCGGCCGGTACGAGCAGTACTTC.

DNA for the CDR3: TGTGCCAGCAGCCACAGGCCAGGGTGGGGTGAGCAGTTCTTC. Translation gives CASSHRPGWGEQFF. The chain uses TRBV7-2 and TRBJ2-1; maybe TRBD1 (5 bases). CDR1 is SGHTA and CDR2 is FQGNSA in the germline V gene. The CDR3 loop spans 14 amino acids. V was cut by 5 bases and J by 9 bases, with 17 bases left in between.

The rearrangement links TRBV5-8 to TRBJ1-5; D remains unclear. The CDR3 contains 15 residues. Trimming pared 1 base from V and 0 bases from J, leaving 8 bases between. Germline-derived CDR1 and CDR2 are SGHTS and YDEGEE. The CDR3: CASSLSDYSNQPQHF. The CDR3 DNA is TGTGCCAGCAGCTTGTCAGATTATAGCAATCAGCCCCAGCATTTT.

This sequence joins TRBV6-6 and TRBJ1-1; 8 positions match TRBD1. In germline, CDR1 is MNHNY, CDR2 SVGAGI (reference sequence). The J segment lost 1 base and the V segment lost 4 bases, leaving 5 bases of the junction unmatched. The CDR3 loop spans 15 amino acids. The CDR3: CASSLTGAGNTEAFF. The CDR3 nucleotides are TGTGCCAGCAGTTTGACAGGGGCGGGGAACACTGAAGCTTTCTTT.

This chain's CDR3 is CASSTGTSIRNEQFF. CDR3 DNA sequence: TGTGCCAGCTCTACCGGGACTAGCATACGCAATGAGCAGTTCTTC. The chain couples TRBV18 to TRBJ2-1; 9 bases are a match to TRBD2. The ends lost 6 bases at V and 6 bases at J; junction bases unmatched: 9. The CDR3 length is 15 residues. Germline lookup yields CDR1 KGHSH and CDR2 LQKENI.

The chain carries TRBV19 and TRBJ2-7; D could derive from TRBD1 or TRBD2 (6 bases each). The CDR3 is made up of 12 amino acids. Germline CDR1 is LNHDA and CDR2 is SQIVND (reference sequence). V was pared by 5 bases and J by 9 bases, with 14 bases between. The CDR3 region is CASSGGQMAQYF. The CDR3 nucleotides are TGTGCCAGTAGTGGGGGGCAAATGGCGCAGTACTTC.

This chain joins TRBV9 and TRBJ1-1, with TRBD1 matching over 7 bases. This CDR3 has 14 amino acids. Losses at the gene ends were 5 bases for V and 4 bases for J; bases not matched to a gene: 8. The V gene's germline CDR1 is SGDLS and CDR2 YYNGEE. CDR3 amino acids: CASSSADRVTEAFF. CDR3 DNA sequence: TGTGCCAGCAGTTCCGCCGACAGGGTCACTGAAGCTTTCTTT.

The chain combines TRBV5-8 with TRBJ1-2; the D is unclear. Per germline, CDR1 SGHTS and CDR2 YDEGEE. CDR3 size: 11 residues. Trimming left V 1 base short and J 8 bases short, with 6 bases between. Here the CDR3 reads CASSLRVGYTF. The CDR3 nucleotides read TGTGCCAGCAGCTTGAGAGTAGGCTACACCTTC.

The V gene is TRBV7-2, the J gene TRBJ2-7; either TRBD1 or TRBD2 may fit D (5 bases each). The V gene lost 1 base and the J gene lost 6 bases, with 13 bases spanning the gap. The CDR3 loop spans 14 amino acids. The germline V gene has CDR1 SGHTA and CDR2 FQGNSA. The CDR3, as DNA: TGTGCCAGCAGCTTAGGGGGCTCAGGACTCGAGCAGTACTTC. Translating it yields CASSLGGSGLEQYF.